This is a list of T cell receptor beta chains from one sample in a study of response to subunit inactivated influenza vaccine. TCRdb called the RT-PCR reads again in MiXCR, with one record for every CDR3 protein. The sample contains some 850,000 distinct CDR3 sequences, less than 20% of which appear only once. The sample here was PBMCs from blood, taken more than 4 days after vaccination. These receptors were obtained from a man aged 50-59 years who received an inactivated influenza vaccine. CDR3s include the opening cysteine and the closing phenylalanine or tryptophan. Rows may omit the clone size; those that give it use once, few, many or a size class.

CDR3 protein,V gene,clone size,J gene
CAISGLGGSYNEQFF,TRBV10-3,NA,TRBJ2-1
CASSEALGRGETQYF,TRBV2,few,TRBJ2-5
CASSDPIKGGTEAFF,TRBV6-1,NA,TRBJ1-1
CASSALRELFF,TRBV28,NA,TRBJ2-2
CSARAGQSFLTNEKLFF,TRBV20-1,few,TRBJ1-4
CASMSYSAPETQYF,TRBV25-1,few,TRBJ2-5
CASSLVPSLEAFF,TRBV5-1,few,TRBJ1-1
CASSSGQGIRDEQFF,TRBV5-1,few,TRBJ2-1
CASSHDSRSPQYF,TRBV12-3/TRBV12-4,many,TRBJ2-5
CASSLGIPTLEQFF,TRBV12-3/TRBV12-4,many,TRBJ2-1
CSVEDGGLEGYTF,TRBV29-1,NA,TRBJ1-2
CASSEWSLLGEKLFF,TRBV25-1,NA,TRBJ1-4
CASSLGAGTGNTIYF,TRBV7-2,NA,TRBJ1-3
CASSLEASGNYEQFF,TRBV12-3/TRBV12-4,NA,TRBJ2-1
CASSLEEARGTSYEQYF,TRBV18,NA,TRBJ2-7
CASSRDTEQFF,TRBV4-1,many,TRBJ2-1
CSALTRAGGNEQFF,TRBV20-1,few,TRBJ2-1
CASSRTTGGDTQYF,TRBV12-3/TRBV12-4,few,TRBJ2-3